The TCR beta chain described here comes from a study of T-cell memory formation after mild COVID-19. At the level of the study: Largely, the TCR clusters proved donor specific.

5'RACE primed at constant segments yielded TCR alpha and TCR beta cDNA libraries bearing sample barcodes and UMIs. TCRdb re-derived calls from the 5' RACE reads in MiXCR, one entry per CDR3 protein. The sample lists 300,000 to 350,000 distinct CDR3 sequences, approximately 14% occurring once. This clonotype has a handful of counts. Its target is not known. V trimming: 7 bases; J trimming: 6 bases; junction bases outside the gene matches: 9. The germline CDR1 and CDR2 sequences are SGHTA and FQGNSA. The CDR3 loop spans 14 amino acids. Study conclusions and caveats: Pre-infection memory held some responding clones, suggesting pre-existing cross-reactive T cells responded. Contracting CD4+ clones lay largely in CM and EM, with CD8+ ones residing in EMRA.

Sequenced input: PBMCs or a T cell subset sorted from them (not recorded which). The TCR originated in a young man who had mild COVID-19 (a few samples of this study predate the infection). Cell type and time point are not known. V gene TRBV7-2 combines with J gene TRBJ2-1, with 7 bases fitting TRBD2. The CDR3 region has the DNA TGTGCCAGCACCCCAAGCGGGATCTTCAATGAGCAGTTCTTC. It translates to CASTPSGIFNEQFF.